This paragraph covers one T cell receptor (beta chain) sequence. Germline-derived CDR1 and CDR2 are KGHSH and LQKENI. The length of the CDR3 is 15 residues. V was shortened by 3 bases and J by 3 bases, with 12 bases between the two germline ends. This sample was included in a study of blood T cell repertoires in COVID-19. On the study more broadly: T cells, B-cell-depleted T cells, or PBMCs provided the cDNA or gDNA that served as material.

It was during active infection that Seattle patients were enrolled and then longitudinally followed. Assay used: immunoSEQ multiplex PCR; TCRdb lists only in-frame clones, some missing. The table has 300,000 to 400,000 clones, more than 70% seen once; the top ten hold 7% to 8%. The TCR originated in a woman in her 70s with COVID-19, enrolled during active disease. This chain links TRBV18 with TRBJ1-5; D may be TRBD1 (6 bases). Material for sequencing was peripheral blood. DNA for the CDR3: TGTGCCAGCTCACCTCGGCAGGGGCTCAATCAGCCCCAGCATTTT. It is translated as CASSPRQGLNQPQHF. The complete variable domain, with remaining parts taken from reference TRBV18 and TRBJ1-5, reads NAGVMQNPRHLVRRRGQEARLRCSPMKGHSHVYWYRQLPEEGLKFMVYLQKENIIDESGMPKERFSAEFPKEGPSILRIQQVVRGDSAAYFCASSPRQGLNQPQHFGDGTRLSIL.